This is a list of T cell receptor beta chains from one sample in a study of blood T cell repertoires in COVID-19. This table comes from immunoSEQ multiplex PCR, and its TCRdb copy is limited to in-frame clones, with some not included. This table holds approximately 220,000 clones, 70% to 90% found once. Sequencing input: PBMCs or T cells enriched from blood (not recorded which). Receptor source: a woman aged 30 to 39 who had been exposed to COVID-19. The CDR3 runs from the conserved cysteine through the conserved F or W. The D gene is left open where the match is weak. Size values are once, few and many counts, or a class for expanded clones, and some rows have none.

clone size: -
D gene: TRBD2
J gene: TRBJ2-7
V gene: TRBV9
CDR3 DNA: TGTGCCAGCAGCGTAGGGGCGGGGGGGCCCCACGAGCAGTACTTC
CDR3 protein: CASSVGAGGPHEQYF

clone size: -
D gene: -
J gene: TRBJ2-5
V gene: TRBV7-3
CDR3 DNA: TGTGCCAGCAGCGACGGGAACCCGGGACAATCGGCCCAGTACTTC
CDR3 protein: CASSDGNPGQSAQYF

clone size: -
D gene: TRBD1
J gene: TRBJ1-3
V gene: TRBV5-1
CDR3 DNA: TGCGCCAGCAGCGGGCGGACAGGGTATATGGACACCATATATTTT
CDR3 protein: CASSGRTGYMDTIYF

clone size: -
D gene: -
J gene: TRBJ1-3
V gene: TRBV5-1
CDR3 DNA: TGCGCCAGCAGCTCGCAGGGATCTGGAAACACCATATATTTT
CDR3 protein: CASSSQGSGNTIYF

clone size: -
D gene: -
J gene: TRBJ2-2
V gene: TRBV18
CDR3 DNA: TGTGCCAGCTCCCCGCTTAGCCCAACGAACACCGGGGAGCTGTTTTTT
CDR3 protein: CASSPLSPTNTGELFF

clone size: -
D gene: TRBD1
J gene: TRBJ2-7
V gene: TRBV30
CDR3 DNA: TGTGCCTGGAGTGCAGGGGGCGGATACGAGCAGTACTTC
CDR3 protein: CAWSAGGGYEQYF

clone size: -
D gene: -
J gene: TRBJ1-1
V gene: TRBV28
CDR3 DNA: TGTGCCAGCAGCCATCGGGGGAACACTGAAGCTTTCTTT
CDR3 protein: CASSHRGNTEAFF

clone size: -
D gene: TRBD1
J gene: TRBJ1-4
V gene: TRBV19
CDR3 DNA: TGTGCCAGTAGTATGTCCCAGGGGGCTTCTGGGAATGAAAAACTGTTTTTT
CDR3 protein: CASSMSQGASGNEKLFF

clone size: -
D gene: -
J gene: TRBJ2-7
V gene: TRBV5-8
CDR3 DNA: TGTGCCAGCAGCTTGGTACGGGACTCTTCCTACGAGCAGTACTTC
CDR3 protein: CASSLVRDSSYEQYF

clone size: -
D gene: -
J gene: TRBJ1-1
V gene: TRBV5-1
CDR3 DNA: TGCGCCAGCAGCTTGGGTCCCCTGGGACAAGGTACTGAAGCTTTCTTT
CDR3 protein: CASSLGPLGQGTEAFF

clone size: few
D gene: -
J gene: TRBJ1-2
V gene: TRBV9
CDR3 DNA: TGTGCCAGCAGCGTATTGGGAACAGGGTATTATGGCTACACCTTC
CDR3 protein: CASSVLGTGYYGYTF

clone size: -
D gene: TRBD1
J gene: TRBJ1-5
V gene: TRBV5-1
CDR3 DNA: TGCGCCAGCAGCCGGGGACAGGGGGGCAATCAGCCCCAGCATTTT
CDR3 protein: CASSRGQGGNQPQHF

clone size: -
D gene: -
J gene: TRBJ2-3
V gene: TRBV4-2
CDR3 DNA: TGTGCCAGCAGCCGTCTTACGGGGGCAGATACGCAGTATTTT
CDR3 protein: CASSRLTGADTQYF

clone size: once
D gene: -
J gene: TRBJ1-2
V gene: TRBV14
CDR3 DNA: TGTGCCAGCAGCCAAGATTTGTCATTGAACTATGGCTACACCTTC
CDR3 protein: CASSQDLSLNYGYTF

clone size: -
D gene: -
J gene: TRBJ2-2
V gene: TRBV3-1/TRBV3-2
CDR3 DNA: TGTGCCAGCAGCCAACGTCTTACCGGGGAGCTGTTTTTT
CDR3 protein: CASSQRLTGELFF

clone size: -
D gene: TRBD1
J gene: TRBJ1-6
V gene: TRBV3-1/TRBV3-2
CDR3 DNA: TGTGCCAGCAGCCAAGGACAGGGTAATTCACCCCTCCACTTT
CDR3 protein: CASSQGQGNSPLHF

clone size: -
D gene: -
J gene: TRBJ1-2
V gene: TRBV7-9
CDR3 DNA: TGTGCCAGCAGCTTTGAACAAGGGGACTATGGCTACACCTTC
CDR3 protein: CASSFEQGDYGYTF

clone size: -
D gene: -
J gene: TRBJ1-3
V gene: TRBV24-1
CDR3 DNA: TGTGCCACCAGTGATACTCAGGAGGCGGGAAACACCATATATTTT
CDR3 protein: CATSDTQEAGNTIYF

clone size: -
D gene: -
J gene: TRBJ1-2
V gene: TRBV27
CDR3 DNA: TGTGCCAGCAGTTTATTACACAGCTATGGCTACACCTTC
CDR3 protein: CASSLLHSYGYTF

clone size: -
D gene: TRBD2
J gene: TRBJ2-5
V gene: TRBV5-1
CDR3 DNA: TGCGCCAGCAGCTTGGGGACTAGCTGGGAGACCCAGTACTTC
CDR3 protein: CASSLGTSWETQYF

clone size: -
D gene: TRBD2
J gene: TRBJ2-3
V gene: TRBV11-3
CDR3 DNA: TGTGCCAGCAGCTTAGATCGTCTAGCGGGGGGTTTGGATACGCAGTATTTT
CDR3 protein: CASSLDRLAGGLDTQYF

clone size: few
D gene: -
J gene: TRBJ1-5
V gene: TRBV19
CDR3 DNA: TGTGCCAGTACCGTTCGAGGGTTGACTCAGCCCCAGCATTTT
CDR3 protein: CASTVRGLTQPQHF

clone size: -
D gene: TRBD2
J gene: TRBJ2-1
V gene: TRBV11-3
CDR3 DNA: TGTGCCAGCAGCTTACTAGCGGGGAGTTACAATGAGCAGTTCTTC
CDR3 protein: CASSLLAGSYNEQFF

clone size: -
D gene: -
J gene: TRBJ1-1
V gene: TRBV14
CDR3 DNA: TGTGCCAGCAGCCATGGGGAGGGTACTGAAGCTTTCTTT
CDR3 protein: CASSHGEGTEAFF

clone size: -
D gene: -
J gene: TRBJ2-2
V gene: TRBV3-1/TRBV3-2
CDR3 DNA: TGTGCCAGCAGCCAAGATGGGCTTGGGCGGGGAGAGAACACCGGGGAGCTGTTTTTT
CDR3 protein: CASSQDGLGRGENTGELFF

clone size: -
D gene: TRBD2
J gene: TRBJ2-1
V gene: TRBV18
CDR3 DNA: TGTGCCAGCTCATCGACTAGCGGGGGGCCCAATGAGCAGTTCTTC
CDR3 protein: CASSSTSGGPNEQFF

clone size: medium-sized
D gene: TRBD2
J gene: TRBJ2-1
V gene: TRBV10-1
CDR3 DNA: TGCGCCAGCAGTACTAGCGGGGACAATGAGCAGTTCTTC
CDR3 protein: CASSTSGDNEQFF

clone size: once
D gene: TRBD1
J gene: TRBJ1-2
V gene: TRBV29-1
CDR3 DNA: TGCAGCGTCCCGGAGGGGGCAGACCCTAACTATGGCTACACCTTC
CDR3 protein: CSVPEGADPNYGYTF

clone size: -
D gene: -
J gene: TRBJ1-2
V gene: TRBV24-1
CDR3 DNA: TGTGCCACCAGTGATCCACCGTCCGTACAGGGCTACACCTTC
CDR3 protein: CATSDPPSVQGYTF

clone size: -
D gene: -
J gene: TRBJ2-4
V gene: TRBV24-1
CDR3 DNA: TGTGCCACCAGTTCTTGGGGCGGGGACGAGGTAACCAAAAACATTCAGTACTTC
CDR3 protein: CATSSWGGDEVTKNIQYF

clone size: -
D gene: -
J gene: TRBJ1-1
V gene: TRBV5-4
CDR3 DNA: TGTGCCAGCAGCTTGGACAGGCTAAACACTGAAGCTTTCTTT
CDR3 protein: CASSLDRLNTEAFF

clone size: -
D gene: -
J gene: TRBJ1-2
V gene: TRBV15
CDR3 DNA: TGTGCCACCAGCAGAGATCTGGACAAGACCCCCTATGGCTACACCTTC
CDR3 protein: CATSRDLDKTPYGYTF

clone size: -
D gene: TRBD2
J gene: TRBJ2-3
V gene: TRBV18
CDR3 DNA: TGTGCCAGCTCAACCGACGGGGGGGATACGCAGTATTTT
CDR3 protein: CASSTDGGDTQYF

clone size: -
D gene: TRBD2
J gene: TRBJ2-3
V gene: TRBV11-2
CDR3 DNA: TGTGCCAGCAGCCCCCGGGGGAGGGTGGCAGATACGCAGTATTTT
CDR3 protein: CASSPRGRVADTQYF

clone size: -
D gene: -
J gene: TRBJ1-6
V gene: TRBV6-5
CDR3 DNA: TGTGCCAGCACTCCGGGATCCTATAATTCACCCCTCCACTTT
CDR3 protein: CASTPGSYNSPLHF

clone size: -
D gene: TRBD2
J gene: TRBJ2-3
V gene: TRBV7-3
CDR3 DNA: TGTGCCAGCAGCCCCCGACTAGCGGGGGCCGGAGCAGATACGCAGTATTTT
CDR3 protein: CASSPRLAGAGADTQYF

clone size: once
D gene: TRBD1
J gene: TRBJ2-1
V gene: TRBV27
CDR3 DNA: TGTGCCAGCAGTCCCCCCACAGGGGCGAGTTTCAATGAGCAGTTCTTC
CDR3 protein: CASSPPTGASFNEQFF

clone size: -
D gene: TRBD2
J gene: TRBJ2-3
V gene: TRBV7-8
CDR3 DNA: TGTGCCAGCAGCTTGAGCGGGGGGGCCGTTGATACGCAGTATTTT
CDR3 protein: CASSLSGGAVDTQYF

clone size: -
D gene: -
J gene: TRBJ1-1
V gene: TRBV10-1
CDR3 DNA: TGCGCCAGCAGTGAGTCGTCAGGGAACACTGAAGCTTTCTTT
CDR3 protein: CASSESSGNTEAFF

clone size: -
D gene: TRBD1
J gene: TRBJ2-7
V gene: TRBV9
CDR3 DNA: TGTGCCAGCAGGGGACAGGGGACCTACGAGCAGTACTTC
CDR3 protein: CASRGQGTYEQYF

clone size: -
D gene: TRBD1
J gene: TRBJ1-3
V gene: TRBV10-3
CDR3 DNA: TGTGCCAGCGCCCGACAGGGCACTGGAAACACCATATATTTT
CDR3 protein: CASARQGTGNTIYF

clone size: -
D gene: TRBD1
J gene: TRBJ1-3
V gene: TRBV3-1/TRBV3-2
CDR3 DNA: TGTGCCAGCAGCCAGCAGGGGGCTGGCGGAAACACCATATATTTT
CDR3 protein: CASSQQGAGGNTIYF

clone size: -
D gene: TRBD1
J gene: TRBJ1-2
V gene: TRBV28
CDR3 DNA: TGTGCCAGCAGTTCTGGGACAGGGGGCGCGGGCTATGGCTACACCTTC
CDR3 protein: CASSSGTGGAGYGYTF

clone size: few
D gene: -
J gene: TRBJ2-1
V gene: TRBV6-2/TRBV6-3
CDR3 DNA: TGTGCCAGCAGCCCTCGCAATGAGCAGTTCTTC
CDR3 protein: CASSPRNEQFF

clone size: -
D gene: TRBD2
J gene: TRBJ2-7
V gene: TRBV11-3
CDR3 DNA: TGTGCCAGCAGCTCTCCGACTAGCGTTGGCTACGAGCAGTACTTC
CDR3 protein: CASSSPTSVGYEQYF

clone size: -
D gene: TRBD1
J gene: TRBJ2-7
V gene: TRBV6-5
CDR3 DNA: TGTGCCAGCAGTTACTCCTTGACAGGGGCCTCCTACGAGCAGTACTTC
CDR3 protein: CASSYSLTGASYEQYF

clone size: -
D gene: -
J gene: TRBJ1-1
V gene: TRBV12-5
CDR3 DNA: TGTGCTAGTGGACTCCCGACAGAAAACACTGAAGCTTTCTTT
CDR3 protein: CASGLPTENTEAFF

clone size: -
D gene: -
J gene: TRBJ1-2
V gene: TRBV30
CDR3 DNA: TGTGCCTGGAGTGGGGGGGGGCTTTCAATTAATCGGGTCTATGGCTACACCTTC
CDR3 protein: CAWSGGGLSINRVYGYTF